Following are 28 T cell receptor beta chains from one sample sequenced in a study of T cells in Graves' hyperthyroidism and ophthalmopathy. The TCR beta CDR3 regions underwent amplification using RNA transcripts as the source. A first-round RT-PCR of the TCR CDR3 used the HTBI primer set. TCRdb fed the multiplex PCR reads into MiXCR, producing one record per CDR3 protein. The sample has about 640,000 distinct CDR3 sequences; approximately 14% are singletons. The sample comprised blood. The receptors here all came from a woman in her forties or fifties with Graves' ophthalmopathy.

The chain joins TRBV6-1 to TRBJ2-1, with 13 bases identical to TRBD2. Unmatched junction bases numbered 9, after V lost 7 bases and J lost 9 bases. Germline assignment: CDR1 MNHNS and CDR2 SASEGT. The CDR3 is 15 amino acids. Written as DNA, the CDR3 is TGTGCCAGCACCGTAACTAGCGGGAGGGCCAGTGAGCAGTTCTTC. This gives the protein CASTVTSGRASEQFF.

This clonotype has a count of ten or more. The genes are TRBV5-8 and TRBJ2-1; TRBD2 might be the D (5 bases). Germline CDR1 is SGHTS and CDR2 is YDEGEE. Between the trimmed V and J ends, which lost 0 bases and 7 bases, there was a span of 17 bases. The CDR3 runs to 16 residues. The CDR3 bases are TGTGCCAGCAGCTTGGCCCCGACTAAGGGTTGGAATGAGCAGTTCTTC. Its translation: CASSLAPTKGWNEQFF. The whole variable domain, remainder taken from reference TRBV5-8 and TRBJ2-1, is EAGVTQSPTHLIKTRGQQATLRCSPISGHTSVYWYQQALGLGLQFLLWYDEGEERNRGNFPPRFSGRQFPNYSSELNVNALELEDSALYLCASSLAPTKGWNEQFFGPGTRLTVL.

This clonotype has a handful of counts. V and J are TRBV5-6 and TRBJ1-4; D might be TRBD1 (6 bases). The CDR3 spans 14 residues. Germline V gene data show CDR1 as SGHDT and CDR2 as YYEEEE. With 4 bases removed from V and 7 bases from J, the gap between germline ends came to 14 bases. CDR3 DNA sequence: TGTGCCAGCAGCCCGGGGGCGTTCTCTGAAAAACTGTTTTTT. Its translation: CASSPGAFSEKLFF.

This clonotype was seen a handful of times. This sequence joins TRBV28 and TRBJ1-3, with D possibly being TRBD1 (6 bases). The germline V gene has CDR1 MDHEN and CDR2 SYDVKM. V dropped 2 bases and J dropped 4 bases, with 9 bases sitting between them. This CDR3 is 14 amino acids long. CDR3 loop: CASSLTGYGNTIYF. DNA of the CDR3: TGTGCCAGCAGTTTAACAGGGTACGGAAACACCATATATTTT. Filled out from reference TRBV28 and TRBJ1-3, the complete variable domain reads DVKVTQSSRYLVKRTGEKVFLECVQDMDHENMFWYRQDPGLGLRLIYFSYDVKMKEKGDIPEGYSVSREKKERFSLILESASTNQTSMYLCASSLTGYGNTIYFGEGSWLTVV.

This chain connects TRBV2 to TRBJ2-5; D not certain. Per the germline V gene, CDR1 is SNHLY and CDR2 is FYNNEI. The CDR3 spans 13 residues. The germline V and J ends were trimmed by 5 bases and 2 bases, with 9 bases remaining between them. The CDR3 sequence is CASSYYLQETQYF. The DNA for the CDR3 is TGTGCCAGCAGTTACTACCTACAAGAGACCCAGTACTTC. Full variable domain (remainder filled in from reference TRBV2 and TRBJ2-5): EPEVTQTPSHQVTQMGQEVILRCVPISNHLYFYWYRQILGQKVEFLVSFYNNEISEKSEIFDDQFSVERPDGSNFTLKIRSTKLEDSAMYFCASSYYLQETQYFGPGTRLLVL.

This clonotype was seen at least ten times. The chain carries TRBV3-1 and TRBJ1-2; D is perhaps TRBD1 (5 bases). V gave up 0 bases and J gave up 7 bases, with 15 bases separating them. This CDR3 has 15 residues. Per germline, CDR1 LGHDT and CDR2 YNNKEL (reference sequence). The CDR3 nucleotides are TGTGCCAGCAGCCAAGATTCACTGGCCGGGGGTGGCTACACCTTC. This sequence encodes CASSQDSLAGGGYTF.

This clonotype has at least ten counts. CDR3 protein: CASSPQGAWGYGYTF. The CDR3 bases are TGTGCCAGCAGCCCACAGGGGGCTTGGGGCTATGGCTACACCTTC. The rearrangement links TRBV3-1 to TRBJ1-2, with 9 bases lining up with TRBD1. Trimming removed 4 bases from V and 4 bases from J; junction bases left unmatched: 7. CDR1 LGHDT and CDR2 YNNKEL come from the germline V gene (reference sequence). This CDR3 comprises 15 residues.

This chain uses TRBV28 with TRBJ2-2, with D hard to call. V lost 2 bases to trimming and J lost 1 base, with 8 bases between them. The length of the CDR3 is 15 residues. Germline V gene lookup returns CDR1 MDHEN and CDR2 SYDVKM. CDR3 bases: TGTGCCAGCAGTTTAAGGCAGAGGAACACCGGGGAGCTGTTTTTT. Amino acids: CASSLRQRNTGELFF.

The J gene is TRBJ2-2, the V gene TRBV6-1; 8 bases are shared with TRBD2. The CDR3 extends over 16 amino acids. V shed 7 bases and J 0 bases; nucleotides not matched to a gene: 7. Germline CDR1 reads MNHNS; CDR2 reads SASEGT. The CDR3 DNA follows: TGTGCCAGCAACGAGAGACTAGCGTCGAACACCGGGGAGCTGTTTTTT. As protein: CASNERLASNTGELFF.

The chain joins TRBV18 to TRBJ1-2; 7 positions match TRBD1. Germline values: CDR1 KGHSH, CDR2 LQKENI. The V and J ends lost 3 bases and 1 base, in that order; junction bases with no gene match: 14. This CDR3 comprises 18 residues. CDR3 nucleotides: TGTGCCAGCTCACCGTTCTCGGGACAGAACTATAATAACTATGGCTACACCTTC. Translation: CASSPFSGQNYNNYGYTF. Looking up the rest from reference TRBV18 and TRBJ1-2 gives the full variable domain: NAGVMQNPRHLVRRRGQEARLRCSPMKGHSHVYWYRQLPEEGLKFMVYLQKENIIDESGMPKERFSAEFPKEGPSILRIQQVVRGDSAAYFCASSPFSGQNYNNYGYTFGSGTRLTVV.

This clonotype was observed a handful of times. The chain links TRBV19 to TRBJ2-1; D perhaps matches TRBD2 (5 bases). Germline V CDR1 and CDR2: LNHDA, SQIVND (reference sequence). Trimming pared 3 bases from V and 0 bases from J, leaving 9 bases between. This CDR3 comprises 15 residues. For the CDR3, the DNA is TGTGCCAGTAGTATCCCCAGCGGCTCCTACAATGAGCAGTTCTTC. It specifies CASSIPSGSYNEQFF.

There are many counts of this clonotype. This chain links TRBV24-1 with TRBJ2-5; TRBD2 agrees at 13 bases. Looked up from germline, CDR1 is KGHDR and CDR2 is SFDVKD. This CDR3 has 15 amino acids. Trimming cost V 4 bases and J 5 bases; bases outside gene matches: 3. The CDR3 bases are TGTGCCACCAGTGAAGGACTAGCGGGAGTGGAGACCCAGTACTTC. This sequence encodes CATSEGLAGVETQYF.

This clonotype was picked up many times. The V and J genes are TRBV5-1 and TRBJ2-1, with a tentative D call TRBD2 (5 bases). The CDR3 extends over 13 amino acids. Germline assignment: CDR1 SGHRS and CDR2 YFSETQ. Trimming removed 3 bases at V and 7 bases at J, with 11 bases between. CDR3 region: CASSSLAGNEQFF. CDR3 nucleotides: TGCGCCAGCAGCTCCCTAGCCGGGAATGAGCAGTTCTTC.

This clonotype showed up many times. The V gene is TRBV6-4, the J gene TRBJ1-5; 9 nucleotides align to TRBD1. There are 15 residues in the CDR3. Trimming cost V 9 bases and J 0 bases; bases outside gene matches: 6. CDR1 is MRHNA, CDR2 SNTAGT, per germline. The CDR3 sequence is CARYGQGFSNQPQHF. The CDR3 bases are TGTGCCAGATACGGACAGGGGTTTAGCAATCAGCCCCAGCATTTT.

The sample holds many counts of this clonotype. The chain carries TRBV3-1 and TRBJ1-1; 7 bases align to TRBD1. CDR3 length: 14 residues. Per germline, CDR1 LGHDT and CDR2 YNNKEL (reference sequence). The V and J ends lost 6 bases and 4 bases, in that order; junction bases with no gene match: 8. This CDR3 is CASRNRDRFTEAFF. The CDR3 bases are TGTGCCAGCAGAAACCGGGACAGATTCACTGAAGCTTTCTTT.

The chain combines TRBV11-2 with TRBJ2-1; tentatively, D is TRBD1 or TRBD2 (5 bases each). Germline CDR1 and CDR2: SGHAT and FQNNGV. This CDR3 has 13 amino acids. Trimming took off 5 bases at V and 8 bases at J, with 13 bases between the two ends. CDR3 protein: CASSLRGDDEQFF. In DNA, the CDR3 is TGTGCCAGCAGCCTCCGTGGGGACGATGAGCAGTTCTTC.

Of note for this clonotype: This may come from a read error, since a much larger clone is one base off. The rearrangement uses TRBV2 and TRBJ1-5; 9 bases agree with TRBD1. The junction had 5 bases not matched to a gene; V was cut back by 6 bases and J by 5 bases. CDR3 length: 14 residues. CDR1 and CDR2 (germline): SNHLY, FYNNEI. The CDR3 nucleotides read TGTGCCAGCAGAACCGGGACAGGGTATCAGCCCCAGCATTTT. Translated, it gives CASRTGTGYQPQHF.

This clonotype was seen ten or more times. The rearrangement links TRBV5-1 to TRBJ2-3; D is possibly TRBD1 (6 bases). V dropped 5 bases and J dropped 2 bases, with 12 bases sitting between them. The CDR3 extends over 14 amino acids. Per germline, CDR1 SGHRS and CDR2 YFSETQ. The CDR3: CASREGQFTDTQYF. The CDR3 nucleotides read TGCGCCAGCAGGGAAGGACAGTTCACAGATACGCAGTATTTT.

Turning to this clonotype: A read error may explain this, as a much larger clone is one base away. The chain carries TRBV2 and TRBJ2-7; TRBD1 agrees at 9 bases. Germline assignment: CDR1 SNHLY and CDR2 FYNNEI. CDR3 length equals 12 residues. The CDR3 reads CAGRGQGYEQYF. The DNA of the CDR3 is TGTGCCGGCAGGGGACAGGGCTACGAGCAGTACTTC.

V usage is TRBV25-1 and J usage is TRBJ1-5; D not resolved. In germline, CDR1 is MGHDK, CDR2 SYGVNS. The CDR3 runs to 12 residues. Trimming left V 5 bases short and J 9 bases short, with 11 bases between. The CDR3 DNA is TGTGCCAGCAGTCGCCTCGAAGGGCCCCAGCATTTT. This codes for CASSRLEGPQHF.

This clonotype was found many times. The CDR3 spells CASSFPQGNFYEQYF. The CDR3 nucleotides read TGTGCCAGCAGTTTTCCCCAGGGAAACTTCTACGAGCAGTACTTC. The rearrangement joins TRBV28 to TRBJ2-7; possible D gene TRBD1, 5 bases. This CDR3 is built from 15 residues. V lost 3 bases and J 3 bases, leaving 15 bases between the germline ends. Germline CDR1 is MDHEN and CDR2 is SYDVKM.

This clonotype was found a few times. The rearrangement links TRBV19 to TRBJ2-7; 7 nucleotides match TRBD2. With 2 bases clipped from V and 2 bases from J, the junction kept 6 bases outside the gene matches. This CDR3 spans 15 amino acids. Looked up from germline, CDR1 is LNHDA and CDR2 is SQIVND (reference sequence). CDR3 protein: CASSILGGGPYEQYF. CDR3 DNA: TGTGCCAGTAGTATACTTGGGGGAGGGCCCTACGAGCAGTACTTC.

V usage is TRBV6-2 or TRBV6-3 and J usage is TRBJ1-3, with 7 bases identical to TRBD1. CDR1 MNHEY and CDR2 SVGEGT come from the germline V gene. V lost 6 bases and J lost 0; bases outside the gene matches: 20. The CDR3 is 20 residues long. CDR3 sequence reads: CASRQVRQGGFFDSGNTIYF. CDR3 DNA: TGTGCCAGCAGACAAGTACGACAGGGCGGGTTTTTCGACTCTGGAAACACCATATATTTT.

CDR3 loop: CASSPESIQYF. The CDR3 DNA reads TGTGCCAGCAGCCCCGAGTCCATTCAGTACTTC. This chain uses TRBV7-9 with TRBJ2-4; D not resolved. Trimming cost V 5 bases and J 9 bases, with 8 bases left between them. Germline V gene lookup returns CDR1 SEHNR and CDR2 FQNEAQ (reference sequence). This CDR3 has 11 amino acids.

In regard to this clonotype: This sequence may be a read error, since a much larger clone differs from it by one base. The rearrangement joins TRBV28 to TRBJ2-6; D is perhaps TRBD1 (5 bases). The CDR3 is 15 residues long. Germline loops: CDR1 MDHEN, CDR2 SYDVKM. The CDR3 spells CASGLGAAGANVLTF. For the CDR3, the DNA is TGTGCCAGCGGTTTAGGGGCGGCCGGGGCCAACGTCCTGACTTTC.

Turning to this clonotype: A much larger clonotype is one base distant, so this may be a read error. The chain is built from TRBV30 and TRBJ2-7; TRBD2 matches 13 bases. CDR1 is GTSNPN, CDR2 SVGIG, per germline (reference sequence). The CDR3 is made up of 17 amino acids. In nucleotides, the CDR3 is TGTGCCTGGGGTGTACTACTAGCGGGAGGGCCGGGCTACGAGCAGTACTTC. Its translation: CAWGVLLAGGPGYEQYF.

V usage is TRBV4-3 and J usage is TRBJ2-7; D unclear. With 0 bases removed from V and 0 bases from J, the gap between germline ends came to 9 bases. The germline V gene encodes CDR1 LGHNA and CDR2 YSLEER. CDR3 length: 15 amino acids. CDR3: CASSQERLASYEQYF. CDR3 in DNA: TGCGCCAGCAGCCAAGAAAGACTGGCCTCCTACGAGCAGTACTTC.

CDR3 DNA: TGTGCCAGCAGCCAAGGGCCCCGCTTAGAAGAGACCCAGTACTTC. Its translation: CASSQGPRLEETQYF. The rearrangement uses TRBV4-2 and TRBJ2-5; D unresolved. This CDR3 region has 15 residues. Germline lookup yields CDR1 LGHNA and CDR2 YNFKEQ. The ends were cut back, 1 base at V and 3 bases at J, with 12 bases in the middle.